Described below is a single TCR beta chain sequence and its context. No antigen is known for it. The sort gate was single viable CD3+CD4+CD8-CD45RO+ cells for memory CD4+ T cells. Profiled with immunoSEQ multiplex PCR; TCRdb holds only in-frame clones, not every one. This table holds roughly 56,000 clones, 82% found once. This entry is derived from a study of memory CD4+ T cells and cytomegalovirus serostatus. Across the study: Healthy Belgian adult donors included nine or ten CMV-positive and 24 CMV-negative people.

General study points: Repertoires predicted CMV serostatus with median bootstrapped AUC of approximately 0.94.

V shed 6 bases and J shed 4 bases, with 14 bases lying between them. Germline lookup yields CDR1 SEHNR and CDR2 FQNEAQ (reference sequence). This CDR3 has 14 residues. The V and J genes are TRBV7-9 and TRBJ2-3; a possible D gene is TRBD2 (5 bases). Sequenced material: memory CD4+ T cells from blood. This receptor was taken from an adult in good health and CMV-seronegative. The CDR3 loop reads CASRRRVWSDTQYF. The DNA for the CDR3 is TGTGCCAGCAGGAGGCGGGTTTGGTCAGATACGCAGTATTTT.